These 21 T cell receptor beta chains share one sample of origin, sequenced in a study of CD8 T cells in Susac syndrome (dated 2019 in TCRdb). To prepare the library, the immunoSEQ multiplex PCR assay was applied. RNA was extracted using the RNeasy kit, and about 0.45 to 1 microgram was reverse transcribed with random hexamers. In-frame beta chains were kept once TCRdb had trimmed the public reads at Q25 with fastp and called clones with MiXCR. One record per CDR3 amino acid sequence lists the most common genes and DNA. The sample table records fewer than 200,000 distinct CDR3 sequences; around 90% of these occur just once. The ten most abundant clones make up around 0.1% of the sample. The source material was CD4+ T cells from PBMCs. The receptors come from a human donor with Susac syndrome.

The genes are TRBV7-9 and TRBJ2-7; D is possibly TRBD2 (5 bases). CDR1 and CDR2 (germline): SEHNR, FQNEAQ (reference sequence). CDR3 length equals 16 residues. V was clipped by 2 bases and J by 0 bases, with 14 bases between them. The CDR3 spells CASSLILLGSSYEQYF. The CDR3 DNA is TGTGCCAGCAGCTTAATCCTGTTGGGGAGCTCCTACGAGCAGTACTTC.

This chain joins TRBV20-1 and TRBJ1-2; D is possibly TRBD1 (5 bases). Germline V gene lookup returns CDR1 DFQATT and CDR2 SNEGSKA (reference sequence). The CDR3 is 14 amino acids. V lost 0 bases to trimming and J lost 12 bases, with 20 bases between them. The DNA for the CDR3 is TGCAGTGCTAGAGATTCGGGGGGTGCTGTGGCTCACACCTTC. It yields the protein CSARDSGGAVAHTF.

This clonotype was counted a single time. V gene TRBV29-1 combines with J gene TRBJ2-7, with 7 bases fitting TRBD1. After removal of 4 bases from V and 5 bases from J, the junction contained 2 bases not matched to a gene. The CDR3 has 11 amino acids. In germline, CDR1 is SQVTM, CDR2 ANQGSEA. The CDR3 loop is CSVGGQHEQYF. Here the CDR3 DNA reads TGCAGCGTTGGGGGACAGCACGAGCAGTACTTC.

The chain combines TRBV27 with TRBJ1-4; the D gene is possibly TRBD1 (5 bases). There are 16 residues in the CDR3. The germline V and J ends were trimmed by 7 bases and 8 bases, with 23 bases remaining between them. Germline V gene data show CDR1 as MNHEY and CDR2 as SMNVEV (reference sequence). In DNA form, the CDR3 reads TGTGCCAGCAAGTCCCTCTACGGGACGGATAGAGAAAAACTGTTTTTT. The encoded protein is CASKSLYGTDREKLFF.

The chain combines TRBV19 with TRBJ2-7; D is uncertain. The CDR3 sequence is 14 residues long. Germline V CDR1 and CDR2: LNHDA, SQIVND (reference sequence). Trimming stripped 4 bases from V and 1 base from J, with 11 bases between. Here the CDR3 reads CASSTATDSYEQYF. In DNA form, the CDR3 reads TGTGCCAGTAGTACGGCGACGGATTCCTACGAGCAGTACTTC.

The chain links TRBV27 to TRBJ1-5; TRBD1 aligns across 9 bases. Germline V gene sequence: CDR1 MNHEY, CDR2 SMNVEV (reference sequence). V trimming: 2 bases; J trimming: 4 bases; junction bases outside the gene matches: 12. The CDR3 totals 18 residues. The CDR3 region has the DNA TGTGCCAGCAGTTTAAATTCCCCGGGGACAGGGCCTAATCAGCCCCAGCATTTT. Translated, it gives CASSLNSPGTGPNQPQHF.

The genes are TRBV12-3 or TRBV12-4 and TRBJ1-5; no definite D call. V was trimmed by 5 bases and J by 6 bases, leaving 8 bases between them. The CDR3 contains 12 residues. CDR3 residues: CASSRGIQPQHF. The CDR3 DNA follows: TGTGCCAGCAGTCGAGGGATTCAGCCCCAGCATTTT.

The CDR3 loop reads CASSLDPAGFSGANVLTF. CDR3 DNA: TGTGCCAGCAGCTTGGATCCGGCGGGGTTCTCTGGGGCCAACGTCCTGACTTTC. V and J are TRBV5-5 and TRBJ2-6; D possibly corresponds to TRBD2 (6 bases). In germline, CDR1 is SGHKS, CDR2 YYEKEE (reference sequence). The CDR3 spans 18 residues. V lost 0 bases to trimming and J lost 0 bases, with 13 bases between them.

This chain links TRBV29-1 with TRBJ1-2; D is ambiguous. Germline assignment: CDR1 SQVTM and CDR2 ANQGSEA. This CDR3 contains 13 residues. V was pared by 4 bases and J by 4 bases, with 13 bases between. The CDR3 DNA reads as TGCAGCGTTGGTGAGAGGTATGGCTATGGCTACACCTTC. Its protein is CSVGERYGYGYTF. The full variable domain, with the rest looked up from reference TRBV29-1 and TRBJ1-2, is SAVISQKPSRDICQRGTSLTIQCQVDSQVTMMFWYRQQPGQSLTLIATANQGSEATYESGFVIDKFPISRPNLTFSTLTVSNMSPEDSSIYLCSVGERYGYGYTFGSGTRLTVV.

J is TRBJ2-1 and V is TRBV30; D remains ambiguous. V was clipped by 1 base and J by 10 bases, with 8 bases between them. The CDR3 spans 11 residues. The germline CDR1 and CDR2 sequences are GTSNPN and SVGIG (reference sequence). The CDR3 DNA follows: TGTGCCTGGAGTGCCGGTAGCGAGCAGTTCTTC. It is translated as CAWSAGSEQFF.

This chain uses TRBV6-1 with TRBJ2-3, with TRBD2 as a possible D gene (6 bases). The CDR3 loop spans 17 amino acids. Germline V gives CDR1 MNHNS, CDR2 SASEGT. Between the trimmed V and J ends, which lost 6 bases and 2 bases, there was a span of 21 bases. This CDR3 is CASRRSGTPVPTDTQYF. In DNA form, the CDR3 reads TGTGCCAGCAGGCGATCCGGGACTCCCGTACCCACAGATACGCAGTATTTT.

This rearrangement joins TRBV12-3 or TRBV12-4 to TRBJ1-6; the match to TRBD1 covers 8 bases. The junction had 3 bases not matched to a gene; V was cut back by 10 bases and J by 4 bases. The CDR3 loop spans 13 amino acids. CDR3 protein: CATQGAYNSPLHF. For the CDR3, the DNA is TGTGCCACCCAGGGGGCGTATAATTCACCCCTCCACTTT.

The rearrangement uses TRBV27 and TRBJ2-7; 7 nucleotides line up with TRBD2. V shed 7 bases and J 3 bases; nucleotides not matched to a gene: 12. The CDR3 runs 15 residues. Germline V gives CDR1 MNHEY, CDR2 SMNVEV (reference sequence). CDR3 DNA sequence: TGTGCCAGCAACCCGAGGGAGGGACGTTTCTACGAGCAGTACTTC. Its protein is CASNPREGRFYEQYF.

The V and J genes are TRBV18 and TRBJ2-3, with D perhaps TRBD1 or TRBD2 (7 bases each). V lost 1 base, J lost 4 bases, and 27 bases lay in between. Germline V CDR1 and CDR2: KGHSH, LQKENI. The CDR3 is 20 residues long. The CDR3 here is CASSPLMTGLTSLQADTQYF. CDR3 in DNA: TGTGCCAGCTCACCACTCATGACAGGGCTGACTAGCCTTCAGGCAGATACGCAGTATTTT. Variable domain in full (rest from reference TRBV18 and TRBJ2-3): NAGVMQNPRHLVRRRGQEARLRCSPMKGHSHVYWYRQLPEEGLKFMVYLQKENIIDESGMPKERFSAEFPKEGPSILRIQQVVRGDSAAYFCASSPLMTGLTSLQADTQYFGPGTRLTVL.

The CDR3 sequence: CASSLNPYSNQPQHF. CDR3 nucleotides: TGTGCCAGCAGTTTAAATCCCTATAGCAATCAGCCCCAGCATTTT. The rearrangement joins TRBV27 to TRBJ1-5; D not resolved. V was clipped by 2 bases and J by 0 bases, with 8 bases between them. In germline, CDR1 is MNHEY, CDR2 SMNVEV (reference sequence). The CDR3 is 15 amino acids.

This clonotype appeared a single time. The CDR3 DNA reads TGTGCCATCACCGGTAGGGGAGACACAGATACGCAGTATTTT. Protein sequence: CAITGRGDTDTQYF. The chain links TRBV10-3 to TRBJ2-3; D could derive from TRBD1 or TRBD2 (5 bases each). The length of the CDR3 is 14 residues. CDR1 and CDR2 from the germline V gene are ENHRY and SYGVKD. Trimming cost V 7 bases and J 2 bases, with 13 bases left between them.

The chain uses TRBV3-1 and TRBJ1-1, with TRBD1 matching 7 bases. The CDR3 has 13 amino acids. CDR1 LGHDT and CDR2 YNNKEL come from the germline V gene (reference sequence). The V gene end was trimmed by 3 bases and the J gene end by 4 bases; junction bases not matched to a gene: 2. The CDR3 sequence: CASSQGQITEAFF. The DNA of the CDR3 is TGTGCCAGCAGCCAGGGACAGATCACTGAAGCTTTCTTT. The full variable domain, in which reference TRBV3-1 and TRBJ1-1 provide the parts outside the CDR3, is DTAVSQTPKYLVTQMGNDKSIKCEQNLGHDTMYWYKQDSKKFLKIMFSYNNKELIINETVPNRFSPKSPDKAHLNLHINSLELGDSAVYFCASSQGQITEAFFGQGTRLTVV.

The chain couples TRBV2 to TRBJ2-3, with D uncertain. CDR1 is SNHLY, CDR2 FYNNEI, per germline. Trimming shortened V by 7 bases and J by 5 bases, and 10 bases separated the two germline ends. The CDR3 consists of 12 residues. The chain's CDR3 is CASTVGKDTQYF. In nucleotides, the CDR3 is TGTGCCAGCACTGTGGGGAAAGATACGCAGTATTTT.

The chain recombines TRBV5-1 with TRBJ1-2; 8 bases are shared with TRBD1. The CDR3 has 13 residues. The V and J ends lost 5 bases and 4 bases, in that order; junction bases with no gene match: 4. Germline V gene data show CDR1 as SGHRS and CDR2 as YFSETQ. This chain's CDR3 is CASRDRDSYGYTF. The CDR3 DNA is TGCGCCAGCAGGGACAGGGACAGCTATGGCTACACCTTC.

The chain uses TRBV4-2 and TRBJ2-5, with 10 positions matching TRBD2. The junction had 8 bases not matched to a gene; V was cut back by 4 bases and J by 3 bases. Germline V lookup: CDR1 LGHNA, CDR2 YNFKEQ. This CDR3 is 16 amino acids long. As DNA, the CDR3 is TGTGCCAGCAGCCCGTCTAGCGGGAGATTGGAAGAGACCCAGTACTTC. Its protein product is CASSPSSGRLEETQYF.

The genes are TRBV7-6 and TRBJ1-2, with 7 bases matching TRBD1. Trimming cost V 5 bases and J 6 bases; bases outside gene matches: 9. The CDR3 loop spans 14 amino acids. Germline lookup yields CDR1 SGHVS and CDR2 FNYEAQ. The CDR3 DNA reads as TGTGCCAGCAGCCCCCGAGGGGGCCAGAATGGCTACACCTTC. Its protein is CASSPRGGQNGYTF. Combining the CDR3 with reference TRBV7-6 and TRBJ1-2 gives the whole variable domain GAGVSQSPRYKVTKRGQDVALRCDPISGHVSLYWYRQALGQGPEFLTYFNYEAQQDKSGLPNDRFSAERPEGSISTLTIQRTEQRDSAMYRCASSPRGGQNGYTFGSGTRLTVV.